This paragraph reports one TCR beta chain. This entry is derived from a study of cytomegalovirus exposure and HLA in healthy donors. The CDR3 length is 15 residues. V lost 1 base and J lost 7; bases outside the gene matches: 6. Germline CDR1 is SGHNT and CDR2 is YYREEE (reference sequence). The PCR ran on 60 Vbeta and 13 Jbeta primers. The table came from immunoSEQ multiplex PCR; TCRdb's copy has only in-frame clones and leaves some out. The sample contains about 60,000 clones, around 85% of which appear only once. This sequence originates from a woman in her twenties or thirties in good health and CMV-seronegative. This chain links TRBV5-4 with TRBJ2-3; 10 bases fit TRBD2. Sequenced sample: PBMCs. The DNA for the CDR3 is TGTGCCAGCAGCTTGCGGACAGCGGGGGGGAATACGCAGTATTTT. Translation gives CASSLRTAGGNTQYF.